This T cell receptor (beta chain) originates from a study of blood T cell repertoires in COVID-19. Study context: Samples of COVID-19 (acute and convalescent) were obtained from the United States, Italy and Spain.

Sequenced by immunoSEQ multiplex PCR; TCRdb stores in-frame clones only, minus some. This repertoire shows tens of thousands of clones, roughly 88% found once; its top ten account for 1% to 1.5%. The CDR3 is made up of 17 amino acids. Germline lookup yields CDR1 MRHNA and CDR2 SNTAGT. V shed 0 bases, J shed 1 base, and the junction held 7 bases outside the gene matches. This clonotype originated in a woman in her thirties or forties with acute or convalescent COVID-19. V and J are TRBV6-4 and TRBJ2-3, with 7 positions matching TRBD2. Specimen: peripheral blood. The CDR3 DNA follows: TGTGCCAGCAGTGACTCGTCCAGTGCGGGGGGCACAGATACGCAGTATTTT. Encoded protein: CASSDSSSAGGTDTQYF.